This TCR beta chain is drawn from a study of blood T cell repertoires in COVID-19. Study as a whole: Both acute and convalescent COVID-19 samples were obtained from the United States, Italy and Spain.

Germline-derived CDR1 and CDR2 are SGHNT and YYREEE (reference sequence). The CDR3 spans 19 residues. J lost 3 bases, V lost 3 bases, and 11 bases had no gene match. This table comes from immunoSEQ multiplex PCR, and its TCRdb copy is limited to in-frame clones, with some not included. Of hundreds of thousands of clones listed, around nine tenths were seen once; the top ten hold just over 7%. This TCR was sampled from an older woman with COVID-19, enrolled during active disease. V is TRBV5-4 and J is TRBJ2-4, with 14 bases matching TRBD2. Sample: peripheral blood. The CDR3 nucleotides are TGTGCCAGCAGCTACAGACTAGCGGGGGGGACACCCATCAAAAACATTCAGTACTTC. Its translation: CASSYRLAGGTPIKNIQYF.